The entry below describes one TCR beta chain. Its antigen is unknown. Relative to the germline gene, one junction end is altered; a read error may explain this. The length of the CDR3 is 13 residues. Germline V CDR1 and CDR2: KGHSH, LQKENI. These data come from a study of shared clonotypes between healthy human individuals. Execution of the assay was at deep level. Profiling relied on immunoSEQ multiplex PCR, and the TCRdb table lists in-frame clones only, not all of them. Of roughly 490,000 clones in the sample, roughly 85% were seen once. Study-wide results and limits: The donor pool, a small one, limited the genetic and exposure-history diversity represented.

Material for sequencing was PBMCs. This sequence was found in a woman aged 40 to 50 in good health. Some clones in this sample may be carry-over from other donors' samples. V usage is TRBV18 and J usage is TRBJ2-7; 8 nucleotides agree with TRBD2. CDR3 nucleotide sequence: TGTGTCAGCTCACTGCGGGAGGCCTACGAGCAGTACTTC. Its protein is CVSSLREAYEQYF.